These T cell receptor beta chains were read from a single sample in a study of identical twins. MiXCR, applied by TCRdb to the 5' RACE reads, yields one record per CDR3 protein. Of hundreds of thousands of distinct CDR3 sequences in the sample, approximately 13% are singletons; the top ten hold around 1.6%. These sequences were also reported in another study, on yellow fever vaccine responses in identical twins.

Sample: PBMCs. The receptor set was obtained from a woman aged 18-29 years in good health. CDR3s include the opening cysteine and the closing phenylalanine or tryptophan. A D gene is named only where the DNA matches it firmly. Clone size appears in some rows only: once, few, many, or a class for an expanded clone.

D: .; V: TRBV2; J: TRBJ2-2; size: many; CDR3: CASSGYTGELFF; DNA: TGTGCCAGCAGTGGGTACACCGGGGAGCTGTTTTTT
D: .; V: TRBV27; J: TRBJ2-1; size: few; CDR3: CASTAIGGPKDEQFF; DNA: TGTGCCAGCACCGCAATTGGCGGACCCAAGGATGAGCAGTTCTTC
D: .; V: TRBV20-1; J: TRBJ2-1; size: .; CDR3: CSALNSDPNNEQFF; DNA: TGCAGTGCTTTAAACTCGGACCCAAACAATGAGCAGTTCTTC
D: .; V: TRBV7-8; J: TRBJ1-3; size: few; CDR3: CASSLSGTVVGNTIYF; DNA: TGTGCCAGCAGCCTATCCGGGACTGTGGTCGGAAACACCATATATTTT
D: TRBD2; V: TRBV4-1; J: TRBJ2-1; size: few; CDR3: CASSQGRAGGFYNEQFF; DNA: TGCGCCAGCAGCCAGGGTAGAGCGGGAGGATTTTACAATGAGCAGTTCTTC
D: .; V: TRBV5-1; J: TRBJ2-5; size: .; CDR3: CASSPGWSDYQETQYF; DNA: TGCGCCAGCAGCCCCGGGTGGTCGGACTACCAAGAGACCCAGTACTTC
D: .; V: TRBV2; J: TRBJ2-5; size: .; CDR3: CASSRVVAGGPGYQETQYF; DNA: TGTGCCAGCAGTAGGGTGGTGGCTGGGGGCCCGGGGTACCAAGAGACCCAGTACTTC
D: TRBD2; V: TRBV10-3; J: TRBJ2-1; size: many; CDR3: CAISGLAGVDGGEQFF; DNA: TGTGCCATCAGTGGACTAGCGGGGGTAGATGGAGGTGAGCAGTTCTTC
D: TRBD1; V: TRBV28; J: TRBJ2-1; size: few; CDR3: CASSPGGAGGWDEQFF; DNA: TGTGCCAGCAGTCCAGGAGGCGCAGGGGGTTGGGATGAGCAGTTCTTC
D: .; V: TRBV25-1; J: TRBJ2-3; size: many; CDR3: CASQEGISTDTQYF; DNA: TGTGCCTCCCAGGAAGGTATTAGCACAGATACGCAGTATTTT
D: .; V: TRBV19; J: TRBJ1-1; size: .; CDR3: CASSIGIPRPNTEAFF; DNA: TGTGCCAGTAGTATCGGGATCCCAAGACCAAACACTGAAGCTTTCTTT
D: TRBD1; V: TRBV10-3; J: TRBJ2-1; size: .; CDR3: CAISEGTGTVNNEQFF; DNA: TGTGCCATCAGTGAGGGAACCGGGACAGTAAACAATGAGCAGTTCTTC
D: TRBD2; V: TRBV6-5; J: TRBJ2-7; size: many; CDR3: CASSSGLAGVRYEQYF; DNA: TGTGCCAGCAGTTCGGGACTAGCGGGAGTTAGGTACGAGCAGTACTTC
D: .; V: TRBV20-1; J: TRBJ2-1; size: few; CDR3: CSARPGDLAGGSYNEQFF; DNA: TGCAGTGCTAGACCTGGGGACCTAGCCGGGGGTTCCTACAATGAGCAGTTCTTC
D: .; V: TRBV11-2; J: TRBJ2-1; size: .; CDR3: CASSLTGDIWYNEQFF; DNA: TGTGCCAGCAGCTTGACGGGAGACATCTGGTACAATGAGCAGTTCTTC
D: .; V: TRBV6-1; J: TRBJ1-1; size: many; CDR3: CASGLTGAAEAFF; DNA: TGTGCCAGCGGGCTAACGGGGGCCGCTGAAGCTTTCTTT
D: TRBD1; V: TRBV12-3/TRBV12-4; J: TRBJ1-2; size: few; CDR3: CASSLRTGNGYTF; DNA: TGTGCCAGCAGTTTACGGACAGGGAATGGCTACACCTTC
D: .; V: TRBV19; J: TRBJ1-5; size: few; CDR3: CASRGRYSNQPQHF; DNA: TGTGCCAGCCGGGGCCGATATAGCAATCAGCCCCAGCATTTT
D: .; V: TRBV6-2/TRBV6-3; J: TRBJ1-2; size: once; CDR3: CASRTGGSGDQFGYGYTF; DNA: TGTGCCAGCAGAACGGGTGGGTCAGGGGACCAATTCGGATATGGCTACACCTTC
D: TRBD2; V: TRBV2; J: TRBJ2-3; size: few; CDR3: CASSEASGGPEDTQYF; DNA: TGTGCCAGCAGTGAAGCTAGCGGGGGGCCGGAGGATACGCAGTATTTT
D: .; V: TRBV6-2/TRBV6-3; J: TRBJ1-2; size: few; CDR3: CASSYIDSLGGYTF; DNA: TGTGCCAGCAGTTACATCGACAGCTTGGGTGGCTACACCTTC
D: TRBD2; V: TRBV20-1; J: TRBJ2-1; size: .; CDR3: CSARDTGLGINEQFF; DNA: TGCAGTGCTAGAGATACTGGACTAGGAATCAATGAGCAGTTCTTC
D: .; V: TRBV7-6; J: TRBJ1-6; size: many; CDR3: CASSLVSGYNSPLHF; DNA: TGTGCCAGCAGCTTAGTTTCGGGGTATAATTCACCCCTCCACTTT
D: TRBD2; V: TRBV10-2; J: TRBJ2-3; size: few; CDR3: CASSGVGGVGDTQYF; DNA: TGCGCCAGCAGTGGGGTGGGGGGGGTTGGAGATACGCAGTATTTT
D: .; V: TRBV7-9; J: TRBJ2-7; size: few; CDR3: CASSLASLGDYEQYF; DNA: TGTGCCAGCAGCTTAGCGTCACTAGGGGACTACGAGCAGTACTTC
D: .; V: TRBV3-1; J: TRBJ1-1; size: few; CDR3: CASSQGRLGAFF; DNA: TGTGCCAGCAGCCAAGGCAGGCTGGGGGCTTTCTTT
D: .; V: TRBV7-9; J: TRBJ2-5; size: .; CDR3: CASTKTQKETQYF; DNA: TGTGCCAGCACCAAAACGCAGAAAGAGACCCAGTACTTC
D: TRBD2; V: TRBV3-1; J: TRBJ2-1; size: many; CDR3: CASSPSRLAGDNEQFF; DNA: TGTGCCAGCAGCCCAAGCCGACTAGCGGGAGACAATGAGCAGTTCTTC
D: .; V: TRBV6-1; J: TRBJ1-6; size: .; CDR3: CASRTRPYNSPLHF; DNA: TGTGCCAGCAGGACCCGGCCCTATAATTCACCCCTCCACTTT
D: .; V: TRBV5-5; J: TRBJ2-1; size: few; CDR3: CASSWGHILYNEQFF; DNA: TGTGCCAGCAGCTGGGGACATATACTATACAATGAGCAGTTCTTC
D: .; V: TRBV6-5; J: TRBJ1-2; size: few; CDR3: CASSSTGWGYTF; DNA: TGTGCCAGCAGTTCGACCGGGTGGGGCTACACCTTC
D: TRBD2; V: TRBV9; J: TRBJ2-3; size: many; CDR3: CASSAPIKRLAGFADTQYF; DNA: TGTGCCAGCAGCGCACCGATTAAACGACTAGCGGGGTTTGCAGATACGCAGTATTTT
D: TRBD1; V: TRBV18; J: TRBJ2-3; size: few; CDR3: CASSPPGQGPTDTQYF; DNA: TGTGCCAGCTCACCCCCGGGACAGGGTCCCACAGATACGCAGTATTTT
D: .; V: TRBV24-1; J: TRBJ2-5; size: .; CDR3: CATSETTGLLYGETQYF; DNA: TGTGCCACCAGTGAGACAACGGGACTTCTCTACGGGGAGACCCAGTACTTC
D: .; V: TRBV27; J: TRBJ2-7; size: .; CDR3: CASSNHGPGEQYF; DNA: TGTGCCAGCAGTAACCATGGGCCCGGGGAGCAGTACTTC
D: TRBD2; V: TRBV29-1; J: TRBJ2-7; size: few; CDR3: CSVEGAGGNEQYF; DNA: TGCAGCGTTGAAGGGGCCGGGGGGAACGAGCAGTACTTC
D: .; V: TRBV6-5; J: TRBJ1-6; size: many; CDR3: CASSSGQIYNSPLHF; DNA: TGTGCCAGCAGTTCCGGACAAATCTATAATTCACCCCTCCACTTT
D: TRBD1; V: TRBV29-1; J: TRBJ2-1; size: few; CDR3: CSVERQGKGQFF; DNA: TGCAGCGTTGAAAGACAGGGAAAAGGGCAGTTCTTC
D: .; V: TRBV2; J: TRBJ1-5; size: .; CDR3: CASSDPDSGNQPQHF; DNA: TGTGCCAGCAGTGACCCGGACAGCGGAAATCAGCCCCAGCATTTT
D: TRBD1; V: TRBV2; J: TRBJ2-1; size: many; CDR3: CASSVGTAYNEQFF; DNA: TGTGCCAGCAGCGTAGGGACAGCCTACAATGAGCAGTTCTTC
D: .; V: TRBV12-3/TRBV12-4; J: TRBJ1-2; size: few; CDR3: CASSHGGGYTF; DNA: TGTGCCAGCAGCCATGGTGGGGGCTACACCTTC
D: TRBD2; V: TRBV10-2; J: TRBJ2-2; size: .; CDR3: CASSDLAVYTGELFF; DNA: TGCGCCAGCAGTGACCTAGCGGTCTACACCGGGGAGCTGTTTTTT
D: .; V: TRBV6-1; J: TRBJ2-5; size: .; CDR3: CAGKFGGIETQYF; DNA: TGTGCCGGAAAGTTTGGGGGTATAGAGACCCAGTACTTC
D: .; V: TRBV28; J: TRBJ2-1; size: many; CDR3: CASSLSGRSNEQFF; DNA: TGTGCCAGCAGTTTATCGGGCAGGTCCAATGAGCAGTTCTTC
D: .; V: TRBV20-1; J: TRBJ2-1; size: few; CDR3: CSARDVVDGEQFF; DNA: TGCAGTGCTAGAGATGTGGTAGATGGTGAGCAGTTCTTC
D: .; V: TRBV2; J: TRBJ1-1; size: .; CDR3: CASDDRMNTEAFF; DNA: TGTGCCAGCGATGACAGGATGAACACTGAAGCTTTCTTT
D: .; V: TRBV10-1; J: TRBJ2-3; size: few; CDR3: CASSDDQGGRQDTQYF; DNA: TGCGCCAGCAGTGACGATCAGGGGGGGCGGCAAGATACGCAGTATTTT
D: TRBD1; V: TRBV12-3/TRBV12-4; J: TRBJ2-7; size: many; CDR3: CASSEPGTGSYEQYF; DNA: TGTGCCAGCAGTGAACCGGGGACAGGTTCCTACGAGCAGTACTTC
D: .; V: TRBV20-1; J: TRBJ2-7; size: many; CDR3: CSARSRSYEQYF; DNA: TGCAGTGCCCGGAGCCGGTCCTACGAGCAGTACTTC
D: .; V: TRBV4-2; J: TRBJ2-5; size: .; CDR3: CASSQEMTRGLKTQYF; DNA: TGTGCCAGCAGCCAAGAGATGACTAGAGGATTGAAGACCCAGTACTTC
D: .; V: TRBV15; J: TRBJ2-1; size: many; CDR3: CATSSSTNNEQFF; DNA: TGTGCCACCAGCAGTAGTACCAACAATGAGCAGTTCTTC
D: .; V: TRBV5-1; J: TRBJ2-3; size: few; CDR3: CASSSSRGADTQYF; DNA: TGCGCCAGCAGCTCGTCCCGGGGTGCGGATACGCAGTATTTT
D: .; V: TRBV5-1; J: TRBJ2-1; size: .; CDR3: CASSPRRDGYNEQFF; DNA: TGCGCCAGCAGCCCTAGGCGGGACGGCTACAATGAGCAGTTCTTC
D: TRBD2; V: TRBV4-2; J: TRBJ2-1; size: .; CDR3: CASSQSTSGFFGNEQFF; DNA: TGTGCCAGCAGCCAATCGACTAGCGGCTTCTTTGGGAATGAGCAGTTCTTC